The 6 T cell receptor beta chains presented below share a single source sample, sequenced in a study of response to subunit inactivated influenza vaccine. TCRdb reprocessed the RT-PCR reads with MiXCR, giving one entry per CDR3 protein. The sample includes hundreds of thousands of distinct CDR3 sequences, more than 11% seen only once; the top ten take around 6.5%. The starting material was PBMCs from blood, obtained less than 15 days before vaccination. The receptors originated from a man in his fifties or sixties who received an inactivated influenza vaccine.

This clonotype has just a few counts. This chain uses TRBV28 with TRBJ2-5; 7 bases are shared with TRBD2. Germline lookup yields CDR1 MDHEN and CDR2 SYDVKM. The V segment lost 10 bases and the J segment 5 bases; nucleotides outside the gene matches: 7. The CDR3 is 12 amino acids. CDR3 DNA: TGTGCCACCTCTCTGGGGGGGGAGACCCAGTACTTC. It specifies CATSLGGETQYF. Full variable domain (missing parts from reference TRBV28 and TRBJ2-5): DVKVTQSSRYLVKRTGEKVFLECVQDMDHENMFWYRQDPGLGLRLIYFSYDVKMKEKGDIPEGYSVSREKKERFSLILESASTNQTSMYLCATSLGGETQYFGPGTRLLVL.

The CDR3, as DNA: TGTGCCAGCAGCGCAATCAAAGAGACCCAGTACTTC. Protein: CASSAIKETQYF. The chain recombines TRBV7-8 with TRBJ2-5; no reliable D call. Germline lookup yields CDR1 SGHVS and CDR2 FQNEAQ. This CDR3 has 12 residues. The V end lost 5 bases, the J end lost 3 bases, and 7 bases lay between the germline ends.

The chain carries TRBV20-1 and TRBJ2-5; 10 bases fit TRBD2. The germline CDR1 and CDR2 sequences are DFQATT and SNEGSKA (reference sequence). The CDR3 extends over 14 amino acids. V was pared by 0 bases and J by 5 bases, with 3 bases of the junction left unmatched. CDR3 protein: CSARELAGIETQYF. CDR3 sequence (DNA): TGCAGTGCTAGAGAACTAGCGGGGATCGAGACCCAGTACTTC.

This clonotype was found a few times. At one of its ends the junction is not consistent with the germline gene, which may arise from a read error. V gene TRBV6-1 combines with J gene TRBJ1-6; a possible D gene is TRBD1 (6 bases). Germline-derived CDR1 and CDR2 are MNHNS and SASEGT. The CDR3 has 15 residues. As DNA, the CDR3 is TGTGCCAGCAGTGAAATGGGAGGGGGTAATCCACCCCTCCACTTT. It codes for CASSEMGGGNPPLHF.

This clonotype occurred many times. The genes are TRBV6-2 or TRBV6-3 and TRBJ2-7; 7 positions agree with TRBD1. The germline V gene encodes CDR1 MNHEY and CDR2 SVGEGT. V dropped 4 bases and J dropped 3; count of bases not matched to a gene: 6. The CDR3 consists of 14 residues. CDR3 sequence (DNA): TGTGCCAGCAGTTGGGGGACAGCTCTCTACGAGCAGTACTTC. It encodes CASSWGTALYEQYF.

CDR3 DNA: TGCAGCGCAACGGACAGCACTGAAGCTTTCTTT. Its translation: CSATDSTEAFF. The chain carries TRBV29-1 and TRBJ1-1; a possible D gene is TRBD1 (6 bases). The CDR3 totals 11 residues. V was trimmed by 7 bases and J by 4 bases, leaving 10 bases between them. Germline-derived CDR1 and CDR2 are SQVTM and ANQGSEA.